This T cell receptor beta chain came from a study of cytomegalovirus exposure and HLA in healthy donors. Study results and limitations: Accurate prediction of most subjects' HLA-A and HLA-B alleles from TCR beta sequences was reported. Among TCR beta chains, those listed as cytomegalovirus-associated numbered fewer than 200. Rarity held for most TCR sequences, but there were some public TCRs that occurred in many donors. When a later analysis was performed, an Asian-associated ancestry cluster reportedly had fewer N-insertions than the roughly 700-donor mean.

Turning to this clone: Its target is not known.

The germline CDR1 and CDR2 sequences are SGHAT and FQNNGV. The CDR3 runs 13 residues. V lost 4 bases, J lost 9 bases, and 16 bases lay in between. A multiplex PCR was run with 60 Vbeta primers and 13 Jbeta primers. Libraries were prepared by immunoSEQ multiplex PCR; TCRdb keeps only in-frame clonotypes and omits some of them. The data show about 150,000 clones, approximately 70% seen once. This receptor was taken from a woman aged 55-70 years in good health and CMV-seropositive. This chain links TRBV11-2 with TRBJ2-7, with a possible D match to TRBD1 (6 bases). Material for sequencing was PBMCs. The CDR3 sequence: CASSSDRLRGQYF. The CDR3 coding sequence is TGTGCCAGCAGCTCGGACAGACTACGAGGGCAGTACTTC. The full variable domain, in which reference TRBV11-2 and TRBJ2-7 provide the parts outside the CDR3, is EAGVAQSPRYKIIEKRQSVAFWCNPISGHATLYWYQQILGQGPKLLIQFQNNGVVDDSQLPKDRFSAERLKGVDSTLKIQPAKLEDSAVYLCASSSDRLRGQYFGPGTRLTVT.